This T cell receptor (beta chain) derives from a study of beta chain features in type 1 diabetes. CD4+ naive, central memory, regulatory and stem cell-like memory cells were sorted via CD45RO/CCR7/CD25/CD127/CD95/CD27. CDR1 SGHTA and CDR2 FQGNSA come from the germline V gene. Trimming took off 3 bases at V and 6 bases at J, with 15 bases between the two ends. This CDR3 contains 14 residues. Reverse transcription of all isolated RNA meant that expressed TCRB transcripts were sequenced. Here immunoSEQ multiplex PCR was the method, and the copy in TCRdb shows in-frame clones only, minus some. The sample shows about 370,000 clones, roughly 15% of them seen only once.

This chain joins TRBV7-2 and TRBJ2-7, with D possibly matching TRBD1 (7 bases). The source material was naive CD4+ T cells from blood. The sequence was obtained from a woman between 18 and 29 years old in good health. The CDR3 region has the DNA TGTGCCAGCAGCTTCCAACGACAGGGAGGCGAGCAGTACTTC. Translated: CASSFQRQGGEQYF. Based on the CDR3 plus reference TRBV7-2 and TRBJ2-7, the full variable domain is GAGVSQSPSNKVTEKGKDVELRCDPISGHTALYWYRQSLGQGLEFLIYFQGNSAPDKSGLPSDRFSAERTGGSVSTLTIQRTQQEDSAVYLCASSFQRQGGEQYFGPGTRLTVT.